Following are 9 T cell receptor beta chains from one sample sequenced in a study of T-cell reconstitution after alpha-beta-depleted transplantation in children. This sample's TCRbeta library carried unique molecular identifier barcodes. Using its own MiXCR run on the PCR reads, TCRdb lists one record per CDR3 protein. The profile covers hundreds of thousands of distinct CDR3 sequences, with roughly 18% appearing a single time and 3.3% taken by the ten largest. Sample: PBMCs from the stem cell graft donor, taken from the stem cell graft. These receptors came from a human donor who donated a stem cell graft to a child with acute lymphoblastic leukemia.

This clonotype came up a few times. CDR3 region: CASSSEYRGNQPQHF. In DNA form, the CDR3 reads TGTGCCAGCAGTTCAGAATACAGGGGCAATCAGCCCCAGCATTTT. The chain links TRBV12-3 or TRBV12-4 to TRBJ1-5; D perhaps matches TRBD1 (6 bases). V lost 4 bases, J lost 2 bases, and 12 bases lay in between. The CDR3 length is 15 residues.

This clonotype was counted only a few times. This chain connects TRBV5-1 to TRBJ1-1; D is perhaps TRBD1 (6 bases). Germline V CDR1 and CDR2: SGHRS, YFSETQ. There are 15 residues in the CDR3. Trimming cost V 0 bases and J 5 bases, with 14 bases left between them. CDR3 bases: TGCGCCAGCAGCTTGGAAGGGGGGGCCCGGACTGAAGCTTTCTTT. Translation: CASSLEGGARTEAFF.

The chain recombines TRBV11-1 with TRBJ2-1; 10 nucleotides agree with TRBD2. Germline loops: CDR1 SGHAT, CDR2 FQDESV (reference sequence). V lost 0 bases and J lost 0; bases outside the gene matches: 8. The CDR3 loop spans 19 amino acids. CDR3 sequence reads: CASSLAGLAGESSYNEQFF. The CDR3 nucleotides read TGTGCCAGCAGCTTAGCAGGGCTAGCGGGGGAGAGCTCCTACAATGAGCAGTTCTTC.

This clonotype showed up just a few times. The chain links TRBV7-3 to TRBJ2-7; no clear D. The CDR3 sequence is 13 residues long. Germline V gene data show CDR1 as SGHTA and CDR2 as FQGTGA. The germline V and J ends were trimmed by 5 bases and 7 bases, with 15 bases remaining between them. DNA for the CDR3: TGTGCCAGCAGCCCGACGCACGCGAGGGAGCAGTACTTC. Translation gives CASSPTHAREQYF.

This clonotype was detected only a few times. V is TRBV6-1 and J is TRBJ2-2; D tentatively reads TRBD1 or TRBD2 (6 bases each). V lost 6 bases to trimming and J lost 4 bases, with 12 bases between them. This CDR3 comprises 14 residues. The germline CDR1 and CDR2 sequences are MNHNS and SASEGT. CDR3 in amino acids: CASREGVGTGELFF. The CDR3 nucleotides are TGTGCCAGCAGGGAGGGGGTGGGCACCGGGGAGCTGTTTTTT.

This chain uses TRBV25-1 with TRBJ2-6; 11 positions agree with TRBD2. J gave up 4 bases and V 4 bases, and 9 bases lay outside the gene matches. Germline V gene sequence: CDR1 MGHDK, CDR2 SYGVNS. The CDR3 extends over 18 amino acids. The CDR3, as DNA: TGTGCCAGCAGTGGCCGACTAGCGGGATGGGTAGGGGCCAACGTCCTGACTTTC. Translating gives CASSGRLAGWVGANVLTF.

This clonotype has just a few counts. The rearrangement links TRBV20-1 to TRBJ1-2; D gene uncertain. Trimming took off 2 bases at V and 8 bases at J, with 9 bases between the two ends. The CDR3 contains 11 residues. Germline-derived CDR1 and CDR2 are DFQATT and SNEGSKA (reference sequence). This CDR3 reads CSARKAEGYTF. CDR3 nucleotides: TGCAGTGCTAGAAAGGCGGAAGGCTACACCTTC.

CDR3 sequence: CASSLGQGSGETQYF. The CDR3 DNA follows: TGTGCCAGCAGCTTGGGACAGGGGTCGGGAGAGACCCAGTACTTC. This chain uses TRBV11-3 with TRBJ2-5, with 10 bases that match TRBD1. Per germline, CDR1 SGHNT and CDR2 YENEEA. Germline trimming cut 3 bases from V and 4 bases from J; bases unmatched to any gene: 5. This CDR3 has 15 amino acids.

This clonotype was seen only a few times. J is TRBJ2-2 and V is TRBV7-3; the match to TRBD1 covers 11 bases. The ends lost 5 bases at V and 4 bases at J; junction bases unmatched: 9. CDR1 is SGHTA, CDR2 FQGTGA, per germline. This CDR3 is 17 amino acids long. CDR3 sequence (DNA): TGTGCCAGCAGCCTAAGCCCCGGGACAGGGGGCACCGGGGAGCTGTTTTTT. Amino acids: CASSLSPGTGGTGELFF. Full variable domain (missing parts from reference TRBV7-3 and TRBJ2-2): GAGVSQTPSNKVTEKGKYVELRCDPISGHTALYWYRQSLGQGPEFLIYFQGTGAADDSGLPNDRFFAVRPEGSVSTLKIQRTERGDSAVYLCASSLSPGTGGTGELFFGEGSRLTVL.